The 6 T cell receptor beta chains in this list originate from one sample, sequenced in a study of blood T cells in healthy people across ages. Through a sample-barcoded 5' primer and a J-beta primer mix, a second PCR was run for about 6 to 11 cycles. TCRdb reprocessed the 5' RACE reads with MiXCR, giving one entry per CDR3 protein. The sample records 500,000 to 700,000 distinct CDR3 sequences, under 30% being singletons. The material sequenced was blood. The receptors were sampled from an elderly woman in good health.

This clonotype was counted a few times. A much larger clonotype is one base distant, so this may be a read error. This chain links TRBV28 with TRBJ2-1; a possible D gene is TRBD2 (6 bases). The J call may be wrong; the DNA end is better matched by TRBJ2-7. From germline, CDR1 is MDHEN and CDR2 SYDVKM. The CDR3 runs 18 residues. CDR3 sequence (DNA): TGTGCCAGCAGTTTATCCATGGGACTCGGAAGCTCCTACAATGAGCAGTACTTC. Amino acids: CASSLSMGLGSSYNEQYF.

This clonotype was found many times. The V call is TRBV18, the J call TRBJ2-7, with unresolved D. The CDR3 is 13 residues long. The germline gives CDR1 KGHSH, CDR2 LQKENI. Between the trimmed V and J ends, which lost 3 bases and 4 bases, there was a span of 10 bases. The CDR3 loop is CASSPTPLYEQYF. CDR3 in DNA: TGTGCCAGCTCACCTACCCCCCTGTACGAGCAGTACTTC.

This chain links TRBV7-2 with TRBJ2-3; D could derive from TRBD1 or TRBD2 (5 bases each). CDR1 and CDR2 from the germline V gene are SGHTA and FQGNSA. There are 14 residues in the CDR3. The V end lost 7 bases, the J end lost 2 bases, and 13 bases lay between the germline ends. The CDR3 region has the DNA TGTGCCAGCACCGGGACCCGAGACACAGATACGCAGTATTTT. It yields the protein CASTGTRDTDTQYF.

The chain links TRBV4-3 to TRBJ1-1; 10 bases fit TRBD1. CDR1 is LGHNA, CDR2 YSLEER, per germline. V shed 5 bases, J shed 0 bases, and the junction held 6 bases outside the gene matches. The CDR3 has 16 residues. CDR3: CASSSRTGGMNTEAFF. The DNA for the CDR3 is TGCGCCAGCAGCTCCCGGACAGGGGGGATGAACACTGAAGCTTTCTTT.

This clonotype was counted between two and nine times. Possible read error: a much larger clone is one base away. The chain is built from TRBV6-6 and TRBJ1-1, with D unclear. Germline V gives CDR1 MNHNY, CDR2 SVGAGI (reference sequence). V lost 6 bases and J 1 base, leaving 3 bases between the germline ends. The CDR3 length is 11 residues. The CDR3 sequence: CASRQNTEAFF. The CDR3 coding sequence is TGTGCCAGCAGGCAGAACACTGAAGCTTTCTTT.

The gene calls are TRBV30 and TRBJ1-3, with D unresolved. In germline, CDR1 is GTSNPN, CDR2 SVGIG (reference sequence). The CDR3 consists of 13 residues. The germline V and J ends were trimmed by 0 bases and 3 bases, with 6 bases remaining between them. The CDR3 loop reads CAWSVTVGNTIYF. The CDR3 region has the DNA TGTGCCTGGAGTGTAACAGTTGGAAACACCATATATTTT.